This T cell receptor (beta chain) appears in the sequencing data of a study of cytomegalovirus exposure and HLA in healthy donors. Study-level points and caveats: Through in vitro validation, three CMV-associated chains were shown to be specific for CMV antigens. Most TCR beta V segments were productive about 90% or about 30% of the time in an earlier analysis.

As regards this clone: Its antigen is as yet unknown.

PCR amplification relied on 60 Vbeta primers (plus 13 Jbeta primers). Produced via immunoSEQ multiplex PCR; TCRdb's table is partial and in-frame only. Here the sample spans just over 95,000 clones, 65% to 80% being singletons. CDR3 size: 12 residues. Trimming left V 4 bases short and J 4 bases short, with 8 bases between. Germline loops: CDR1 SGHVS, CDR2 FQNEAQ. This chain uses TRBV7-8 with TRBJ2-7; no definite D call. Sample: PBMCs. The source of this sequence is a human donor in good health. The CDR3 here is CASSSLIYEQYF. CDR3 DNA: TGTGCCAGCAGCTCGCTAATTTACGAGCAGTACTTC.